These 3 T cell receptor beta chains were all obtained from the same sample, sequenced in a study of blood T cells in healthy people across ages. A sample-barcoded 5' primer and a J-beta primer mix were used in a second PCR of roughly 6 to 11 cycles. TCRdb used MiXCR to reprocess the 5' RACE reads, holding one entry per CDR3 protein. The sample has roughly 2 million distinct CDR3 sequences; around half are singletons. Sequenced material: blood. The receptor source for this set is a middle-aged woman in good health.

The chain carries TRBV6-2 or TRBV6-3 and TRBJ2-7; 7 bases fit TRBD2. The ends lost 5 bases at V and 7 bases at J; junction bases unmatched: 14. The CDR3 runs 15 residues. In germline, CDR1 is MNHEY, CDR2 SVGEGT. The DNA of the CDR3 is TGTGCCAGCAGTAAAGGGACTACCGCCTACAATGAGCAGTACTTC. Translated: CASSKGTTAYNEQYF.

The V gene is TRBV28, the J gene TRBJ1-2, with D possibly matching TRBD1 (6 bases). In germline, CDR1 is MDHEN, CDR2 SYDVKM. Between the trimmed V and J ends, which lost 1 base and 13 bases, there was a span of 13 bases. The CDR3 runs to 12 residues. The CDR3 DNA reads TGTGCCAGCAGTTTATTCCCAGGGGCCGGCACCTTC. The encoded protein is CASSLFPGAGTF.

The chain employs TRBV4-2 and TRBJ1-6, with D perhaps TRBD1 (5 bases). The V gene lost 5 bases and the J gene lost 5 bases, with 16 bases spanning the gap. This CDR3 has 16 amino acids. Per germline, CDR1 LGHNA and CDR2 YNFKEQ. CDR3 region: CASSFRASGDNSPLHF. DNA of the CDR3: TGTGCCAGCAGCTTCAGGGCCTCTGGTGATAATTCACCCCTCCACTTT.